This T cell receptor beta chain was identified during a study of blood T cell repertoires in COVID-19. Study as a whole: COVID-19 samples from acute and convalescent phases originated in the United States, Italy and Spain. T cells, B-cell-depleted T cells, or PBMCs provided the cDNA or gDNA that served as material.

Germline trimming cut 2 bases from V and 8 bases from J; bases unmatched to any gene: 6. CDR1 is SGHRS, CDR2 YFSETQ, per germline. This CDR3 comprises 15 residues. Per the original methods: Amplification with reference gene primers provided the estimates of nucleated cell counts. Sequenced by immunoSEQ multiplex PCR; TCRdb stores in-frame clones only, minus some. The V and J calls and the clone size are those of that table, but D and trimming were determined from the DNA. The sample records over 85,000 clones, around 75% being singletons. The V and J genes are TRBV5-1 and TRBJ1-6; 8 bases are shared with TRBD1. The sequencing input was peripheral blood. The origin of this receptor is a human donor in a cohort sampled during active COVID-19. The CDR3 spells CASSLGQGDDSPLHF. The CDR3 DNA follows: TGCGCCAGCAGCTTAGGACAGGGAGACGATTCACCCCTCCACTTT.